Described below is a single T cell receptor beta chain sequence and its context. Its antigen remains unknown. A read error may produce the germline difference seen at one junction end. Treatment specified: roughly ten-day PBMC culture with coronavirus spike peptide pools or control peptides (ViraFEST assay). A negative selection step was used to isolate CD4+ T cells once culture had run for 10 days. This CDR3 is built from 16 residues. The germline CDR1 and CDR2 sequences are SGHTA and FQGTGA. The data belong to a study of vaccination and CD4 T cells after COVID-19. Study-level background: The study enrolled six male and four female convalescents, two of whom were Hispanic.

Sequencing of the DNA from cultured CD4+ T cells was carried out with the Oncomine TCR Beta short-read assay. Via MiXCR, TCRdb re-called the PCR reads, giving one row per CDR3 protein. The table records fewer than 15,000 distinct CDR3 sequences, 25% to 35% of them present only once. General study results and limits: Researchers report that a median approximately 86% of reactive clones in convalescent patients surfaced only post-vaccination.

Sequencing was carried out using cultured CD4+ T cells from blood. This sequence joins TRBV7-3 and TRBJ1-6; 7 bases agree with TRBD1. This TCR was sampled from a human donor with COVID-19. CDR3 residues: CAGSLGTPRGDSPLHF. CDR3 bases: TGTGCCGGCAGTTTGGGGACCCCCAGGGGGGATTCACCCCTCCACTTT.